This T cell receptor (beta chain) derives from a study of cytomegalovirus exposure and HLA in healthy donors. The CDR3 runs 19 residues. Trimming took 2 bases from V and 3 from J; bases not matched to a gene: 16. Germline V gene data show CDR1 as SGHVS and CDR2 as FNYEAQ. PCR involved 60 Vbeta and 13 Jbeta primers. Clones were sequenced by immunoSEQ multiplex PCR, and TCRdb holds only the in-frame ones, with some missing. This sample yields 150,000 to 200,000 clones, of which roughly 77% are seen a single time; 1.5% to 2% belongs to the top ten. The sequenced material came from PBMCs. J is TRBJ2-5 and V is TRBV7-6; TRBD2 matches at 9 bases. This clonotype originated in a young woman in good health and CMV-seronegative. The CDR3 DNA reads as TGTGCCAGCAGCTTAAGTTGGGCCCACAAGCGGGGGGCTAAAGAGACCCAGTACTTC. Its protein is CASSLSWAHKRGAKETQYF.